A single T cell receptor beta chain is shown here with its context. The data belong to a study of CD8 T cells in Susac syndrome. The V end lost 6 bases, the J end lost 5 bases, and 5 bases lay between the germline ends. The CDR3 has 11 amino acids. CDR1 and CDR2 from the germline V gene are SEHNR and FQNEAQ (reference sequence). When the RNA was reverse transcribed, random hexamers were used with an input of roughly 0.45 to 1 ug. TCRdb ran MiXCR on the immunoSEQ multiplex PCR reads and lists one entry per CDR3 protein. The table lists under 550,000 distinct CDR3 sequences, around 83% of them singletons.

This sequence joins TRBV7-9 and TRBJ2-1, with no clear D. The sequence was obtained from a human donor with multiple sclerosis. The sequenced material came from CD8+ T cells from PBMCs. The CDR3 spells CASSSDNEQFF. For the CDR3, the DNA is TGTGCCAGCAGTTCCGACAATGAGCAGTTCTTC.